A selection of T cell receptor beta chains follows, all from one sample in a study of shared clonotypes between healthy human individuals. Using immunoSEQ multiplex PCR, the repertoire was profiled, and TCRdb retains in-frame clones only, with some absent. The table lists about 990,000 clones, about 80% of them singletons. The sample comprised memory CD4+ T cells from PBMCs. All receptors come from a man aged 18-30 years in good health. Some clones in this sample may be carry-over from other donors' samples. Both conserved end residues are part of each CDR3. D genes are given only for firm matches. Size is stated for part of the rows, as once, few or many counts, or as a class when the clone is expanded.

abundance	v_gene	j_gene	d_gene	CDR3nt	CDR3aa
NA	TRBV6-1	TRBJ1-2	NA	TGTGCCAGCAGTGAAAATTTTATGGGCGCACGGGGGAATGGCTACACCTTC	CASSENFMGARGNGYTF
few	TRBV6-1	TRBJ2-4	NA	TGTGCCACTCTACAAATGGGGGCTTCCAAAAACATTCAGTACTTC	CATLQMGASKNIQYF
few	TRBV9	TRBJ1-1	NA	TGTGCCAGCAGCGTAGCGGCGGCAGAGATTGAAGCTTTCTTT	CASSVAAAEIEAFF
NA	TRBV7-3	TRBJ2-3	NA	TGTGCCAGCATCGGCGTGAGCACAGATACGCAGTATTTT	CASIGVSTDTQYF
NA	TRBV19	TRBJ2-7	TRBD2	TGTGCCAGTAGTCTACAACCCGGGGGGGGGACAACATCCTACGAGCAGTACTTC	CASSLQPGGGTTSYEQYF
NA	TRBV5-1	TRBJ2-2	TRBD1	TGCGCCAGCAGCCCGGATCCGGGACAGGGTCGCACCGGGGAGCTGTTTTTT	CASSPDPGQGRTGELFF
NA	TRBV5-4	TRBJ1-3	TRBD1	TGTGCCAGCAGCCAAGGACAGGGAGACGGAAACACCATATATTTT	CASSQGQGDGNTIYF
NA	TRBV19	TRBJ2-5	NA	TGTGCCAGTAGCAGAAATCCCCAAGAGACCCAGTACTTC	CASSRNPQETQYF
NA	TRBV5-5	TRBJ1-2	TRBD1	TGTGCCAGCAGCTATGGGACAGGAGTCAACTATGGCTACACCTTC	CASSYGTGVNYGYTF
NA	TRBV2	TRBJ1-2	TRBD1	TGTGCCAGTGGGACAGGCAGCTATGGCTACACCTTC	CASGTGSYGYTF
many	TRBV4-2	TRBJ2-7	TRBD2	TGTGCCAGCAGCCAAGGTCGAGCGGGAACCTACGAGCAGTACTTC	CASSQGRAGTYEQYF
NA	TRBV27	TRBJ1-4	NA	TGTGCCAGCACAACACGCGGAACTCCTAGTGAAAAACTGTTTTTT	CASTTRGTPSEKLFF
NA	TRBV7-9	TRBJ1-3	NA	TGTGCCAGCAGCTTCGGTTCAATTCCATCTGGAAACACCATATATTTT	CASSFGSIPSGNTIYF
NA	TRBV4-2	TRBJ2-5	NA	TGTGCCAGCAGCCCTGGAGGGGTAGTACGTGGAGAGACCCAGTACTTC	CASSPGGVVRGETQYF
NA	TRBV28	TRBJ2-7	TRBD1	TGTGCCAGCACCCCAGGGGCAGGGGTCGACAGGGGATACGAGCAGTACTTC	CASTPGAGVDRGYEQYF
NA	TRBV7-9	TRBJ2-5	NA	TGTGCCAGCAGCTTAGGTTCCGGGGGCCGGGAGACCCAGTACTTC	CASSLGSGGRETQYF
NA	TRBV18	TRBJ2-1	NA	TGTGCCAGCTCACCACCGAACGCACGGGAGCAGTTCTTC	CASSPPNAREQFF
NA	TRBV5-1	TRBJ1-1	NA	TGCGCCAGCAGCTTGGGCAGAAACACTGAAGCTTTCTTT	CASSLGRNTEAFF
NA	TRBV20-1	TRBJ1-4	NA	TGCAGTGTACCGATTAATGAAAAACTGTTTTTT	CSVPINEKLFF
few	TRBV5-1	TRBJ1-1	NA	TGCGCCAGCAGCTTGCAGGGAATGAACACTGAAGCTTTCTTT	CASSLQGMNTEAFF
NA	TRBV4-1	TRBJ2-7	TRBD1	TGCGCCAGCAGCCTCACCCGACAGGGCAAGACTTCCTACGAGCAGTACTTC	CASSLTRQGKTSYEQYF
NA	TRBV27	TRBJ2-7	NA	TGTGCCAGCAGTTTAGGGCGGTTATCCTACGAGCAGTACTTC	CASSLGRLSYEQYF
NA	TRBV5-1	TRBJ2-1	TRBD1	TGCGCCAGCAGCTTGGGGGACAGAAACAATGAGCAGTTCTTC	CASSLGDRNNEQFF
NA	TRBV12-5	TRBJ2-1	NA	TGTGCTAGTGGCATAGACCTTGCCAGCTCCTACAATGAGCAGTTCTTC	CASGIDLASSYNEQFF
NA	TRBV18	TRBJ1-2	TRBD1	TGTGCCAGCTCACCCGCGACAGGGGAGGATGGCTACACCTTC	CASSPATGEDGYTF
few	TRBV29-1	TRBJ1-1	TRBD1	TGCAGCGTCTATCCTTCCGGGACAGCTAACACTGAAGCTTTCTTT	CSVYPSGTANTEAFF
few	TRBV6-6	TRBJ2-3	NA	TGTGCCAGCAGTTATTTAACCCCCACAGATACGCAGTATTTT	CASSYLTPTDTQYF
few	TRBV28	TRBJ1-3	NA	TGTGCCAGCCGGCTGGACCCAAACTCTGGAAACACCATATATTTT	CASRLDPNSGNTIYF
NA	TRBV10-3	TRBJ1-3	TRBD1	TGTGCCATCAGTGGGGGACAGGGGGTTGGAAACACCATATATTTT	CAISGGQGVGNTIYF
NA	TRBV11-2	TRBJ2-6	TRBD2	TGTGCCAGCAGCCCCCGGACTAGCGGGACTGGGGCCAACGTCCTGACTTTC	CASSPRTSGTGANVLTF
NA	TRBV28	TRBJ2-2	NA	TGTGCCAGCAGTTTATGGGCGGACGGGGCCACCGGGGAGCTGTTTTTT	CASSLWADGATGELFF
once	TRBV10-3	TRBJ1-5	NA	TGTGCCATCAGTGAGGGAACAGGGTTATTGCAGCCCCAGCATTTT	CAISEGTGLLQPQHF
NA	TRBV7-2	TRBJ1-4	NA	TGTGCCAGCAGCTTTGGCCAGAATTTAGGAAAACTGTTTTTT	CASSFGQNLGKLFF
NA	TRBV7-6	TRBJ2-7	TRBD1	TGTGCCAGCAGCTCCTGGACAGGGGAGGCCGAGCAGTACTTC	CASSSWTGEAEQYF
NA	TRBV2	TRBJ1-4	NA	TGTGCCAGCAGCGTGGCTACCCGGGCTAAACTGTTTTTT	CASSVATRAKLFF
NA	TRBV30	TRBJ1-1	NA	TGTGCCTGGGGCCCAGGGAACGCTGAAGCTTTCTTT	CAWGPGNAEAFF
NA	TRBV7-2	TRBJ2-5	NA	TGTGCCAGCAGCCCGGCCGGGGAGACCCAGTACTTC	CASSPAGETQYF
few	TRBV19	TRBJ1-3	NA	TGTGCCAGTACCCCGCTTGGGGGAAACACCATATATTTT	CASTPLGGNTIYF
NA	TRBV4-3	TRBJ1-2	NA	TGCGCCAGCAGCACTTGGTCAGGACGTCGGACCTATGGCTACACCTTC	CASSTWSGRRTYGYTF
NA	TRBV7-2	TRBJ1-5	NA	TGTGCCAGCAGCTGGGGCAGTCAGCCCCAGCATTTT	CASSWGSQPQHF
NA	TRBV9	TRBJ2-7	NA	TGTGCCAGCAGCGTAGGTTCCTACGAGCAGTACTTC	CASSVGSYEQYF
NA	TRBV27	TRBJ2-2	TRBD2	TGTGCCAGCAGCCTCTTAGCGGGAGGGCCTGTGGCCGGGGAGCTGTTTTTT	CASSLLAGGPVAGELFF
NA	TRBV28	TRBJ1-5	NA	TGTGCCAGCAGATGGGGACGGGGCAGGCGGCAGCCCCAGCATTTT	CASRWGRGRRQPQHF
few	TRBV6-5	TRBJ1-2	TRBD1	TGTGCCAGCAGAAGGGGACAGGCCTATGGCTACACCTTC	CASRRGQAYGYTF
NA	TRBV30	TRBJ1-1	TRBD1	TGTGCCTACTGGGCAGGGGGATATTATGTGAACACTGAAGCTTTCTTT	CAYWAGGYYVNTEAFF
once	TRBV9	TRBJ2-7	TRBD1	TGTGCCAGCAGCGCGGGACAGGGGTCGGTCGAGCAGTACTTC	CASSAGQGSVEQYF
once	TRBV29-1	TRBJ2-5	NA	TGCAGCGTTGAAGGCCTGGGCGGGGAGACCCAGTACTTC	CSVEGLGGETQYF
NA	TRBV28	TRBJ1-1	TRBD1	TGTGCCAGCAGTTCCCCAGGGGGAGTTGAAGCTTTCTTT	CASSSPGGVEAFF
NA	TRBV10-3	TRBJ2-3	NA	TGTGCCATCTCCGGGGGCCCTACAGATACGCAGTATTTT	CAISGGPTDTQYF
NA	TRBV28	TRBJ1-2	NA	TGTGCCAGCAGTTTAGCGGGGGCGGAGTCGTATGACTACACCTTC	CASSLAGAESYDYTF
NA	TRBV29-1	TRBJ1-2	NA	TGCAGCGTTGGTTCGGGGGGTGGCTACACCTTC	CSVGSGGGYTF
NA	TRBV9	TRBJ2-2	NA	TGTGCCAGCAGCGTATCAGCGAACACCGGGGAGCTGTTTTTT	CASSVSANTGELFF
NA	TRBV30	TRBJ1-2	TRBD1	TGTGCCTGGAATCGGGACAGGGAAATCGGTGGCTACACCTTC	CAWNRDREIGGYTF
many	TRBV28	TRBJ2-3	NA	TGTGCCAGCAATAATCAGGTCACAGATACGCAGTATTTT	CASNNQVTDTQYF
NA	TRBV6-1	TRBJ2-7	NA	TGTGCCAGCAGTCCCTACGTTGAGCAGTACTTC	CASSPYVEQYF
NA	TRBV7-3	TRBJ2-3	TRBD2	TGTGCCAGCAGCCTGAGCGGGAGTCAGGGAGATACGCAGTATTTT	CASSLSGSQGDTQYF
NA	TRBV30	TRBJ1-4	NA	TGTGCCTGGAGTGTAAATTTTGGCGAAAAACTGTTTTTT	CAWSVNFGEKLFF
NA	TRBV5-1	TRBJ1-3	TRBD1	TGCGCCAGCAGCTTTAGCGGACAGGGGCATGGAAACACCATATATTTT	CASSFSGQGHGNTIYF
NA	TRBV29-1	TRBJ1-2	NA	TGCAGCGCCGGGGGAGGGGATATGGACAACTATGGCTACACCTTC	CSAGGGDMDNYGYTF